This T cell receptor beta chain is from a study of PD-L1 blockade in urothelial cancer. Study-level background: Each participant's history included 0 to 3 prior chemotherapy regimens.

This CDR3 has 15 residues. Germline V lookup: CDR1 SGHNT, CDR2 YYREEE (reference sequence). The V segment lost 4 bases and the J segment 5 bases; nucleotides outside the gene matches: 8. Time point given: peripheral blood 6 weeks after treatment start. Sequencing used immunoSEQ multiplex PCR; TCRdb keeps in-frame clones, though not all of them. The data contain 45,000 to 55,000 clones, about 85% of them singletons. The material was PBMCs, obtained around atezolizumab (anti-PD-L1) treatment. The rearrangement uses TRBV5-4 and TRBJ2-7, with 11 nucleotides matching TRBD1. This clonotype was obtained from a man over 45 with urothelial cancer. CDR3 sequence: CASSRTGTGGNEQYF. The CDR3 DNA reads TGTGCCAGCAGCCGCACCGGGACAGGGGGAAACGAGCAGTACTTC.